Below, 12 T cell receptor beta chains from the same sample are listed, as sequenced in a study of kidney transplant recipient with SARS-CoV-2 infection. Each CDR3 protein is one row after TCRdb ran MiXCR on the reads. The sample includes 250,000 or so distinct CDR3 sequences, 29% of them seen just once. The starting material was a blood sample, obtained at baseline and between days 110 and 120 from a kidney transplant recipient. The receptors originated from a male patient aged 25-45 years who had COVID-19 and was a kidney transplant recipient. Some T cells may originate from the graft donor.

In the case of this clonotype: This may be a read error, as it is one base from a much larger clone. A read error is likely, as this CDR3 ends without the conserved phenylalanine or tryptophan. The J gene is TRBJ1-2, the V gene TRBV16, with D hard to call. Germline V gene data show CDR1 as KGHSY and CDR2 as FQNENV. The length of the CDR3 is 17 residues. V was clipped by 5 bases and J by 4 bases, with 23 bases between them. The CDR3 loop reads CASSFSEVVRKTYGYTL. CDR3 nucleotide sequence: TGTGCCAGCAGCTTTTCCGAGGTCGTTAGAAAGACCTATGGCTACACCCTC.

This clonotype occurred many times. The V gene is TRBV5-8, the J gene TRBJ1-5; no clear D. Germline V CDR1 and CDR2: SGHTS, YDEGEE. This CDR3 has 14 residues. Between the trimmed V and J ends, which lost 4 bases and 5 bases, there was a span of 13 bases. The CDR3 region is CASSRGGFDQPQHF. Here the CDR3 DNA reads TGTGCCAGCAGCCGAGGTGGATTCGATCAGCCCCAGCATTTT. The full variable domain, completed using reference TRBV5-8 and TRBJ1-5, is EAGVTQSPTHLIKTRGQQATLRCSPISGHTSVYWYQQALGLGLQFLLWYDEGEERNRGNFPPRFSGRQFPNYSSELNVNALELEDSALYLCASSRGGFDQPQHFGDGTRLSIL.

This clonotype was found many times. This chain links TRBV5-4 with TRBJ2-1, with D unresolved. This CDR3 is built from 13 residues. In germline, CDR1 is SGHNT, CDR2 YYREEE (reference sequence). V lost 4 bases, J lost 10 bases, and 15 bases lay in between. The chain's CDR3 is CASSPIPRQEQFF. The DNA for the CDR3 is TGTGCCAGCAGCCCGATCCCCAGGCAGGAGCAGTTCTTC.

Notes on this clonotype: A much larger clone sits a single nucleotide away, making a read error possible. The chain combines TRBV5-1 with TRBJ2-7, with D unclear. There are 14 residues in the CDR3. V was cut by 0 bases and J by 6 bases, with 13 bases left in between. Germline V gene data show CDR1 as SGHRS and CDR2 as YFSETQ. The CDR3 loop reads CASSLAGRICEQYF. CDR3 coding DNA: TGCGCCAGCAGCTTGGCCGGCAGGATCTGCGAGCAGTACTTC.

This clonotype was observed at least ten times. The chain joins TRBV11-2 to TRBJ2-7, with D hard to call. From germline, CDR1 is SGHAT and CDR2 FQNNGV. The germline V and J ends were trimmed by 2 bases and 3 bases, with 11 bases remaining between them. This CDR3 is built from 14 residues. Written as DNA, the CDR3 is TGTGCCAGCAGCTTAAACTTCTACAACTACGAGCAGTACGTC. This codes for CASSLNFYNYEQYV.

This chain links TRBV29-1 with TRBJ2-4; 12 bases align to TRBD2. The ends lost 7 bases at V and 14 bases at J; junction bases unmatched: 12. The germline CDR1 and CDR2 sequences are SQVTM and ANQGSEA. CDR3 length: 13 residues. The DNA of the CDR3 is TGCAGCGGAAGGACTAGCGGGACCTCCATGGAGTACTTC. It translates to CSGRTSGTSMEYF.

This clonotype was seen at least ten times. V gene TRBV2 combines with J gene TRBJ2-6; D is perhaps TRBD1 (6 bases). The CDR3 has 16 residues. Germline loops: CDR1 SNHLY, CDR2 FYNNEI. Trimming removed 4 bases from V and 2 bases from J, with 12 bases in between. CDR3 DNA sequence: TGTGCCAGCAGTGGTGTTGGGGGCGCTGGGGCCAACGTCCTGACTTTC. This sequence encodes CASSGVGGAGANVLTF.

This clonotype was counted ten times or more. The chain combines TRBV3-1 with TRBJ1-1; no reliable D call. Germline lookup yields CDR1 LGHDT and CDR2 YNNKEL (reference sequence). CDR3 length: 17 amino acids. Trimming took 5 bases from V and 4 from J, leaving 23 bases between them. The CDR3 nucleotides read TGTGCCAGCAGCATGAGGGTTCCCATTTCAATTCGCACTGAAGCTTTCTTT. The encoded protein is CASSMRVPISIRTEAFF.

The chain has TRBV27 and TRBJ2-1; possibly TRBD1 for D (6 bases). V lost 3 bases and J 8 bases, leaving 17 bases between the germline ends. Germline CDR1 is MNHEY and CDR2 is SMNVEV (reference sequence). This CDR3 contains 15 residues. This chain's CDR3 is CASSFLQGLGDEQFF. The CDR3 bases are TGTGCCAGCAGTTTTTTACAGGGTCTAGGTGATGAGCAGTTCTTC.

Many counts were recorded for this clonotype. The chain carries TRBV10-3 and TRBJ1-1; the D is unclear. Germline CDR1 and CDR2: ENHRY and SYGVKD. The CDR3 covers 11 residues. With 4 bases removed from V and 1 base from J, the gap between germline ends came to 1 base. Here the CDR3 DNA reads TGTGCCATCAGTGCGAACACTGAAGCTTTCTTT. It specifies CAISANTEAFF.

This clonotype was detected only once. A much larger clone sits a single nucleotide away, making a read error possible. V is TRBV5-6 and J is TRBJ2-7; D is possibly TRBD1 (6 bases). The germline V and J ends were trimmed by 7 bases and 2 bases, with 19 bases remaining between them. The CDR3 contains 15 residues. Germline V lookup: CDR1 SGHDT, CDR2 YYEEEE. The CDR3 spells CASGQGPLGPYEQYF. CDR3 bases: TGTGCCAGCGGCCAGGGGCCGCTGGGGCCCTACGAGCAGTACTTC.

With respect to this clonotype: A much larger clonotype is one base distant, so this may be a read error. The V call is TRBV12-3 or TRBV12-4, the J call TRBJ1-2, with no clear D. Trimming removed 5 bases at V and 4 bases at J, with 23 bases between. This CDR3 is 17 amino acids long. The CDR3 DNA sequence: TGTGCCAGCAGTATTACCACCGGCTTCCGAAAGACCTATGGCTACACCTTC. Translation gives CASSITTGFRKTYGYTF.